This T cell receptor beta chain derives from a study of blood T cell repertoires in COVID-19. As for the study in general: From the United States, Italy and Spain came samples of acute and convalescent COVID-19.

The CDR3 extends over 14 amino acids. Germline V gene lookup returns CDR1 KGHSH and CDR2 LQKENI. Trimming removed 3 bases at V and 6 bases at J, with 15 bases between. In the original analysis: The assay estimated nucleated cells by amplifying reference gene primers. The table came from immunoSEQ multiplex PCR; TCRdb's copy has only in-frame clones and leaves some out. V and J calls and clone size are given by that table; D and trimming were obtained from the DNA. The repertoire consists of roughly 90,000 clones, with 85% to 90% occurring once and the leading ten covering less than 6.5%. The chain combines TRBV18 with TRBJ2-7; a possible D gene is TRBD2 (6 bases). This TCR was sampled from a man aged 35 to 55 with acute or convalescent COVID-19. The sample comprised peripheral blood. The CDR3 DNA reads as TGTGCCAGCTCACCCGGGACTTCGAGGACCGAGCAGTACTTC. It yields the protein CASSPGTSRTEQYF.